This TCR beta chain was captured in a study of metastatic and nonmetastatic thyroid tumors. Overall study: Peripheral blood and tumor or nodule samples from malignant and benign thyroid patients were compared.

Concerning this clone itself: The antigen remains unidentified.

All patients were untreated before thyroid surgery. Under the authors' procedure: Variation in CDR3 across clinicopathological groups served as the basis for constructing a distant-metastasis classifier in papillary thyroid cancer. TCRdb used MiXCR to call clones anew from the PCR reads. Here the V and J calls rest on TCRdb's processing, not on the authors' analysis. The sample has tens of thousands of clones; more than 20% are singletons. V lost 2 bases, J lost 4 bases, and 11 bases lay in between. CDR3 length: 15 residues. Per germline, CDR1 SGHTA and CDR2 FQGNSA. Findings of the study overall: Reports indicated that malignant thyroid tumors showed significantly higher TCR beta diversity than benign nodules did, in blood and tumor.

The J gene is TRBJ2-2, the V gene TRBV7-2; D might be TRBD1 (6 bases). Material for sequencing was tumor tissue. This receptor was identified in a male donor with papillary thyroid cancer or a benign thyroid nodule (not recorded which). Some clones in this sample may be carry-over from other donors' samples. In DNA form, the CDR3 reads TGTGCCAGCAGCTTACTATCAGGGGTCACCGGGGAGCTGTTTTTT. Protein: CASSLLSGVTGELFF.